The rows below give T cell receptor beta chains drawn from one sample of a study of T-cell memory formation after mild COVID-19. Using its own MiXCR run on the 5' RACE reads, TCRdb lists one record per CDR3 protein. The sample lists 500,000 to 650,000 distinct CDR3 sequences; about 22% were seen once. The sample taken for sequencing was PBMCs or a T cell subset sorted from them (not recorded which). These receptors were collected from an adult woman who had mild COVID-19 (a few samples of this study predate the infection). Cell type and time point are not known. CDR3s leave out the opening cysteine and the closing phenylalanine or tryptophan. Fields, in order: J gene, V gene, CDR3 protein.

>TRBJ2-3|TRBV24-1
ATSATSGSTDTQY
>TRBJ1-5|TRBV19
ASSSGQGGFSNQPQH
>TRBJ2-7|TRBV7-3
ASSSIGTPGGEQY
>TRBJ2-7|TRBV19
ASSPYRDAPLEQY
>TRBJ1-2|TRBV18
ASSPQGSGGYGYT
>TRBJ2-3|TRBV15
ATSRDRGGDTQY
>TRBJ2-1|TRBV5-1
ASSLEVRDRTNNEQF
>TRBJ1-1|TRBV11-2
ASSLLLSWIPGGRDTEAF
>TRBJ2-7|TRBV7-2
ASSLAGTGAGRGGEQY
>TRBJ2-4|TRBV10-3
AISDNGNHQY
>TRBJ2-3|TRBV24-1
ATSDPGLAGADTQY
>TRBJ2-4|TRBV7-2
ASSLITGVAKNIQY
>TRBJ1-1|TRBV12-3/TRBV12-4
ASSEILGGTEAF
>TRBJ1-1|TRBV18
ASSPGQTSEAF
>TRBJ2-3|TRBV7-9
ASSQGLAGDTQY
>TRBJ1-1|TRBV20-1
SASGPREAF
>TRBJ2-7|TRBV20-1
SAEGRPHYEQY
>TRBJ1-4|TRBV29-1
SAKNRGLNEKLF
>TRBJ2-3|TRBV5-1
ASSLGLVGNTDTQY
>TRBJ1-1|TRBV5-1
ASSSLRVMNTEAF
>TRBJ1-2|TRBV7-8
ASSSGQGRLVNYGYT
>TRBJ1-6|TRBV5-1
ASSPESLANSPLH
>TRBJ2-3|TRBV29-1
SVSAGAVDTQY
>TRBJ1-5|TRBV20-1
SASPLGRGNQPQH
>TRBJ2-3|TRBV30
AWSQGLTDTQY
>TRBJ1-1|TRBV3-1
ASSQAREGWEAF
>TRBJ2-5|TRBV7-8
ASSLGLGLAAGETQY
>TRBJ2-1|TRBV29-1
SGVFPRGHEQF
>TRBJ2-1|TRBV4-3
ASSPVAVSGASYNEQF
>TRBJ2-1|TRBV12-3/TRBV12-4
ASSMTSGYEQF
>TRBJ1-6|TRBV30
AWSPLSGNSPLH
>TRBJ2-1|TRBV6-2/TRBV6-3
ASSYLGLDDEQF
>TRBJ1-1|TRBV12-3/TRBV12-4
ASSPMAVEAF
>TRBJ2-1|TRBV5-5
ASSLAGDRGGEQF
>TRBJ2-2|TRBV20-1
SASPGTSDAGELF
>TRBJ1-1|TRBV5-1
ASSSATEMNTEAF
>TRBJ1-2|TRBV9
ASSVAGDGYT
>TRBJ1-1|TRBV7-9
ASSLAGGPPAF
>TRBJ2-1|TRBV24-1
ATSDLDRVSHNEQF
>TRBJ2-2|TRBV4-2
ASSQGNLVAGTGELF
>TRBJ1-3|TRBV3-1
ASSHLAVSGNTIY
>TRBJ1-1|TRBV9
ASSLQPGGTEAF
>TRBJ2-1|TRBV6-4
ASSVRGGSSYNEQF
>TRBJ2-1|TRBV15
ATSRALDENEQL
>TRBJ2-7|TRBV3-1
ASSPRTANSYEQY
>TRBJ1-2|TRBV5-1
ASSLTGTYGYT
>TRBJ2-1|TRBV7-6
ASSPPRDRGDEQF
>TRBJ2-1|TRBV5-1
ASSLGTHYYNEQF
>TRBJ2-7|TRBV9
ASSPRGRGEQY
>TRBJ2-1|TRBV5-4
ASSPGHGSWNEQF
>TRBJ2-7|TRBV7-9
ASSLVNSARGHEQY
>TRBJ2-3|TRBV12-3/TRBV12-4
ASSGGYRETTDTQY